This T cell receptor (beta chain) was documented in a study of patients and donors after allogeneic stem cell transplantation. V was trimmed by 0 bases and J by 2 bases, leaving 9 bases between them. Germline V gene data show CDR1 as SGDLS and CDR2 as YYNGEE. This CDR3 has 14 amino acids. TCRdb reprocessed the RT-PCR reads with MiXCR, giving one entry per CDR3 protein. This sample has under 30,000 distinct CDR3 sequences, with around 40% found just once. The receptor was derived from a human donor who was either an allogeneic HSCT recipient or a stem cell or donor lymphocyte infusion donor (not recorded which). It is not recorded whose cells these are; they may come from a transplant donor. J is TRBJ2-7 and V is TRBV9, with no clear D. The sample taken for sequencing was blood, either unsorted or a sorted T cell fraction (not recorded which). CDR3 sequence reads: CASSVGYPPYEQYF. Written as DNA, the CDR3 is TGTGCCAGCAGCGTAGGCTACCCCCCCTACGAGCAGTACTTC.